Listed below are T cell receptor beta chains from one sample, sequenced in a study of CD8 T cells in Susac syndrome. TCRdb reanalysed the immunoSEQ multiplex PCR reads using MiXCR and keeps one entry per CDR3 protein. The table records some 120,000 distinct CDR3 sequences, 94% of them present only once. The sequencing sample was made of CD4+ T cells from PBMCs. The receptors were gathered from a human donor in good health. The CDR3 runs from the conserved cysteine through the conserved F or W. Fields, in order: J gene, V gene, D gene, clone size, CDR3 protein. D genes are given only for firm matches. Rows give clone size only sometimes, using once, few, many, or a class for an expanded clone.

>TRBJ1-5|TRBV9|TRBD1|once
CASSVRQGRSNQPQHF
>TRBJ1-1|TRBV27|.|.
CASSSDPGLLNTEAFF
>TRBJ1-1|TRBV24-1|.|.
CATSPGERNTEAFF
>TRBJ2-1|TRBV5-8|.|.
CASSVPQGYNEQFF
>TRBJ2-2|TRBV29-1|.|.
CSAGNTGELFF
>TRBJ1-5|TRBV19|.|.
CATKTGAGNQPQHF
>TRBJ2-7|TRBV20-1|.|.
CSASAPGSPEQYF
>TRBJ1-5|TRBV5-1|.|.
CASSLDGGGGNQPQHF
>TRBJ2-7|TRBV20-1|.|once
CSASGTSYEQYF
>TRBJ1-2|TRBV12-3/TRBV12-4|.|.
CASSSDGGREGYTF
>TRBJ2-2|TRBV12-3/TRBV12-4|.|.
CASTRGASGELFF
>TRBJ2-3|TRBV20-1|TRBD2|.
CSAAGTSGERDTQYF
>TRBJ2-5|TRBV20-1|TRBD1|.
CSASSGGTGVGETQYF
>TRBJ1-1|TRBV3-1|TRBD1|once
CASSQAQGAGRAFF
>TRBJ2-3|TRBV5-5|.|.
CASSSQGMASTDTQYF
>TRBJ2-3|TRBV20-1|TRBD1|.
CSAGGQGAADTQYF
>TRBJ2-5|TRBV27|TRBD1|.
CASSSRTGDETQYF
>TRBJ2-4|TRBV4-1|TRBD1|.
CASSQDQDRTNQYF
>TRBJ2-5|TRBV6-1|TRBD1|.
CASSGTGETQYF
>TRBJ2-7|TRBV6-2/TRBV6-3|TRBD1|.
CASMGDSYEQYF
>TRBJ2-7|TRBV14|TRBD1|.
CASSRSTGRSYEQYF
>TRBJ2-6|TRBV19|TRBD2|once
CASSLAGLNPSGANVLTF
>TRBJ2-3|TRBV7-9|TRBD2|.
CASSPSGTSGRANTQYF
>TRBJ1-2|TRBV19|.|.
CASRGHRLYGYTF
>TRBJ2-7|TRBV12-3/TRBV12-4|TRBD1|.
CASSLETGQGISYEQYF
>TRBJ2-1|TRBV29-1|TRBD2|.
CSVGTSGRAGEQFF
>TRBJ1-2|TRBV4-1|.|few
CASSRAGGYTF
>TRBJ2-2|TRBV7-9|TRBD1|.
CASSFKSGQVKNTGELFF
>TRBJ1-1|TRBV29-1|.|.
CSAGYSRVANTEAFF
>TRBJ2-7|TRBV30|.|.
CAWSYRYEQYF
>TRBJ2-3|TRBV20-1|TRBD2|.
CSASGTSGIVTDTQYF
>TRBJ1-1|TRBV13|.|.
CASSITREAFF
>TRBJ2-1|TRBV12-3/TRBV12-4|TRBD2|once
CASSLGLAGVNEQFF
>TRBJ1-1|TRBV27|.|few
CASSLDRVNTEAFF
>TRBJ2-7|TRBV6-5|.|.
CASSYSVGVSYEQYF
>TRBJ1-1|TRBV19|TRBD1|.
CASSLGTGIGGTEAFF
>TRBJ2-3|TRBV15|TRBD2|.
CATSRGSTSGSLDTQYF
>TRBJ2-3|TRBV15|.|.
CATSRGQHHDTDTQYF
>TRBJ1-1|TRBV3-1|.|.
CASSVQGFTEAFF
>TRBJ2-7|TRBV3-1|.|.
CASSNRASAEQYF
>TRBJ1-5|TRBV6-5|.|.
CASSYSRGEPQHF
>TRBJ2-1|TRBV27|TRBD1|.
CASSPSVGTGVNEQFF
>TRBJ2-5|TRBV2|.|few
CASSESGAQYF
>TRBJ1-4|TRBV30|.|.
CAWSVSSPEKLFF
>TRBJ1-6|TRBV18|TRBD1|.
CASSPGTGGSSPLHF
>TRBJ2-3|TRBV20-1|TRBD2|.
CSARDFASGRADTQYF
>TRBJ2-7|TRBV2|.|.
CASSVFGTVRGEQYF
>TRBJ2-1|TRBV7-3|TRBD2|.
CASSPGPSGAYNEQFF
>TRBJ2-5|TRBV6-2/TRBV6-3|TRBD1|.
CASSQGQTYQETQYF
>TRBJ2-5|TRBV7-3|TRBD1|.
CASSLGTGGAQETQYF
>TRBJ1-1|TRBV29-1|.|.
CSVDEGMNTEAFF
>TRBJ2-3|TRBV29-1|.|.
CSVGRGGQSTDTQYF
>TRBJ2-1|TRBV2|.|.
CASSEGLFQFF